A single TCR beta chain is shown here with its context. Its antigen is not known. Sequencing used immunoSEQ multiplex PCR; TCRdb keeps in-frame clones, though not all of them. The sample lists about 16,000 clones, over 80% occurring once. The data belong to a study of OX40 agonist ivuxolimab in advanced cancers. Overall study: Cohort: 80% to 90% men, mean age approximately 64, aged roughly 23 to 79. General study points: On average, CD8+ T cells showed a greater number of expanded clones than CD4+.

V lost 3 bases to trimming and J lost 5 bases; unmatched junction nucleotides: 9. From germline, CDR1 is LGHNA and CDR2 YSLEER. The CDR3 has 15 amino acids. The chain links TRBV4-3 to TRBJ1-2; 7 bases fit TRBD1. This TCR came from an adult with an advanced solid tumor such as melanoma, head and neck, liver or kidney cancer. The sample was CD4+ or CD8+ T cells sorted from blood, taken in a trial of the OX40 agonist ivuxolimab. The CDR3 coding sequence is TGCGCCAGCAGCCAGATAGGACAGGAACGGTATGGCTACACCTTC. It specifies CASSQIGQERYGYTF.